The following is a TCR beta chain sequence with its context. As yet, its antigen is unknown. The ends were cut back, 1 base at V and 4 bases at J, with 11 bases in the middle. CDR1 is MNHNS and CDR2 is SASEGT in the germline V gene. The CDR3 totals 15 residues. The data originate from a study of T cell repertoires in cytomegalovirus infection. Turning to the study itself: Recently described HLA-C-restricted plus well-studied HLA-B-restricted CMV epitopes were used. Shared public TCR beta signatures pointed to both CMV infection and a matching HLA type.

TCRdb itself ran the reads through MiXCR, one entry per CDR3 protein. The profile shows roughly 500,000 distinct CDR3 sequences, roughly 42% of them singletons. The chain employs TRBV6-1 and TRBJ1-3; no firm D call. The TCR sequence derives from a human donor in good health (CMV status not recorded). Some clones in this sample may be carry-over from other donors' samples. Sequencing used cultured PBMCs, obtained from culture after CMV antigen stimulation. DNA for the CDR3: TGTGCCAGCAGTGAAGGACACCCAGGAGGAAACACCATATATTTT. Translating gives CASSEGHPGGNTIYF.